The 10 T cell receptor beta chains below all came from one sample that was sequenced in a study of T cell responses to AZD1222 COVID-19 vaccine. Method: immunoSEQ multiplex PCR; TCRdb's copy keeps in-frame clones and lacks some. The table includes more than 65,000 clones, roughly 80% detected once. Sequencing used peripheral blood, obtained 28 days after the second AZD1222 dose. Every receptor here comes from an adult who received the AZD1222 COVID-19 vaccine.

The chain employs TRBV9 and TRBJ1-5; possible D gene TRBD1, 5 bases. Trimming removed 3 bases at V and 3 bases at J, with 13 bases between. In germline, CDR1 is SGDLS, CDR2 YYNGEE. The CDR3 covers 15 residues. The CDR3 DNA reads TGTGCCAGCAGCGCTGGGGGGGGGTACAATCAGCCCCAGCATTTT. This gives the protein CASSAGGGYNQPQHF.

CDR3 sequence (DNA): TGTGCCAGTAGTACCTTAGCGGGGGCCGTCACAGATACGCAGTATTTT. It specifies CASSTLAGAVTDTQYF. This rearrangement joins TRBV19 to TRBJ2-3; TRBD2 aligns across 9 bases. The CDR3 length is 16 residues. CDR1 and CDR2 from the germline V gene are LNHDA and SQIVND (reference sequence). J lost 2 bases, V lost 4 bases, and 7 bases had no gene match.

This sequence joins TRBV7-9 and TRBJ1-1; no reliable D call. CDR1 and CDR2 from the germline V gene are SEHNR and FQNEAQ (reference sequence). The CDR3 runs to 15 residues. Trimming shortened V by 1 base and J by 5 bases, and 14 bases separated the two germline ends. For the CDR3, the DNA is TGTGCCAGCAGCTTAGGGGGTGGGCTGACGACTGAAGCTTTCTTT. It encodes CASSLGGGLTTEAFF.

The chain recombines TRBV21-1 with TRBJ1-2; the table's D call, TRBD1, was not checked against the DNA. TRBV21-1 is listed as a pseudogene. CDR3 length: 15 amino acids. This CDR3 is CASSTLRDRLYGYTF. The CDR3 region has the DNA TGTGCCAGCAGCACTCTCCGGGACAGGTTATATGGCTACACCTTC.

This clone was observed a single time. The V and J genes are TRBV5-1 and TRBJ1-5, with 9 bases that match TRBD1. The CDR3 sequence is 15 residues long. Germline V lookup: CDR1 SGHRS, CDR2 YFSETQ. The V gene end was trimmed by 4 bases and the J gene end by 2 bases; junction bases not matched to a gene: 4. CDR3 sequence reads: CASSAGQGGNQPQHF. As DNA, the CDR3 is TGCGCCAGCAGCGCGGGACAGGGAGGCAATCAGCCCCAGCATTTT.

Worth noting for this clone: Other DNA sequences from this sample encode an identical CDR3 as well. The chain is built from TRBV19 and TRBJ1-1, with a possible D match to TRBD1 (6 bases). The germline CDR1 and CDR2 sequences are LNHDA and SQIVND (reference sequence). The germline V and J ends were trimmed by 2 bases and 5 bases, with 9 bases remaining between them. The CDR3 is 13 residues long. The DNA for the CDR3 is TGTGCCAGTAGTATAAGCAGGGGAACTGAAGCTTTCTTT. Translation gives CASSISRGTEAFF.

The V call is TRBV7-2, the J call TRBJ2-4, with D perhaps assigned TRBD1 or TRBD2 (6 bases each). This CDR3 contains 18 residues. The germline V gene encodes CDR1 SGHTA and CDR2 FQGNSA. V was clipped by 2 bases and J by 0 bases, with 17 bases between them. CDR3 amino acids: CASSLWRITGAAKNIQYF. The CDR3 region has the DNA TGTGCCAGCAGCTTATGGAGGATCACGGGGGCAGCCAAAAACATTCAGTACTTC. The entire variable domain, with the rest obtained from reference TRBV7-2 and TRBJ2-4, is as follows: GAGVSQSPSNKVTEKGKDVELRCDPISGHTALYWYRQSLGQGLEFLIYFQGNSAPDKSGLPSDRFSAERTGGSVSTLTIQRTQQEDSAVYLCASSLWRITGAAKNIQYFGAGTRLSVL.

The V and J genes are TRBV5-1 and TRBJ1-1; D might be TRBD1 (6 bases). Germline V gene sequence: CDR1 SGHRS, CDR2 YFSETQ. V lost 0 bases and J 2 bases, leaving 8 bases between the germline ends. This CDR3 has 14 amino acids. The DNA for the CDR3 is TGCGCCAGCAGCTTGGGAGGGGGAAACACTGAAGCTTTCTTT. It is translated as CASSLGGGNTEAFF.

The CDR3 reads CASSPPGQGGNTIYF. The CDR3 nucleotides read TGTGCCAGCTCACCACCCGGACAGGGCGGAAACACCATATATTTT. The gene calls are TRBV18 and TRBJ1-3, with 8 bases aligning to TRBD1. Germline V gives CDR1 KGHSH, CDR2 LQKENI. The CDR3 covers 15 residues. Trimming at V came to 0 bases and at J to 4 bases, leaving 2 bases not matched to a gene.

J is TRBJ2-7 and V is TRBV7-9, with TRBD2 as a possible D gene (6 bases). The CDR3 extends over 14 amino acids. With 2 bases removed from V and 4 bases from J, the gap between germline ends came to 12 bases. From germline, CDR1 is SEHNR and CDR2 FQNEAQ (reference sequence). The CDR3 nucleotides are TGTGCCAGCAGCTTATACGGAGGGCTATACGAGCAGTACTTC. Encoded protein: CASSLYGGLYEQYF. Looking up the rest from reference TRBV7-9 and TRBJ2-7 gives the full variable domain: DTGVSQNPRHKITKRGQNVTFRCDPISEHNRLYWYRQTLGQGPEFLTYFQNEAQLEKSRLLSDRFSAERPKGSFSTLEIQRTEQGDSAMYLCASSLYGGLYEQYFGPGTRLTVT.